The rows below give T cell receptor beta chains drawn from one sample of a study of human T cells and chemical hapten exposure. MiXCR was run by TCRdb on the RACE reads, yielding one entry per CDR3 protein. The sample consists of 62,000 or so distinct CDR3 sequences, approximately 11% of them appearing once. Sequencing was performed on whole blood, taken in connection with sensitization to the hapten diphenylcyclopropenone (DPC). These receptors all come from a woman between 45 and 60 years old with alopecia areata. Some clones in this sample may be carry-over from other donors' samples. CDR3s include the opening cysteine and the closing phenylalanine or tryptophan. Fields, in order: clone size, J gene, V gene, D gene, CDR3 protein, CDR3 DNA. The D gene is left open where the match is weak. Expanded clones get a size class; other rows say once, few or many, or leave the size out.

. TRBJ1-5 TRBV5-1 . CASSLEGTQPQHF TGCGCCAGCAGCTTGGAAGGGACCCAGCCCCAGCATTTT
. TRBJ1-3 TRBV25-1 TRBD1 CASSTGGLDTIYF TGTGCCAGCAGTACAGGGGGCTTAGACACCATATATTTT
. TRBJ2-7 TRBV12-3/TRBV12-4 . CASSPSAAYGEQYF TGTGCCAGCAGTCCCTCGGCCGCTTACGGCGAGCAGTACTTC
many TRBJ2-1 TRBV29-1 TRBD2 CSAGTRREQFF TGCAGCGCGGGGACTAGACGGGAGCAGTTCTTC
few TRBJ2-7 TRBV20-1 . CSARYDRSYEQYF TGCAGTGCTAGATACGACAGGTCCTACGAGCAGTACTTC
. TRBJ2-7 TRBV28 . CASSSPQTGASYEQYF TGTGCCAGCAGTTCTCCCCAGACGGGAGCCTCCTACGAGCAGTACTTC
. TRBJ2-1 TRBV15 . CATSREGHGNEQFF TGTGCCACCAGCCGAGAGGGTCATGGAAATGAGCAGTTCTTC
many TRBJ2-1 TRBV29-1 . CSVAEHSYNEQFF TGCAGCGTTGCGGAGCACTCCTACAATGAGCAGTTCTTC
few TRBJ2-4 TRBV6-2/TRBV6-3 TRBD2 CATRLAGAAYF TGTGCCACCCGACTAGCGGGGGCCGCCTACTTC
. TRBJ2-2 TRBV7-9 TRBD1 CASSEDRVTGELFF TGTGCCAGCAGCGAAGACAGGGTGACCGGGGAGCTGTTTTTT
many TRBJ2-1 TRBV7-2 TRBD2 CASSPPPSGGAVEQFF TGTGCCAGCAGCCCCCCCCCTAGCGGGGGGGCCGTTGAGCAGTTCTTC
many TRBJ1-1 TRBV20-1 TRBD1 CSADGTGRGITEAFF TGCAGTGCCGATGGGACAGGGAGGGGGATCACTGAAGCTTTCTTT
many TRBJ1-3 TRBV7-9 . CASSWDALSGNTIYF TGTGCCAGCAGCTGGGATGCGCTCTCTGGAAACACCATATATTTT
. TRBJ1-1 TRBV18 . CASSPGGENTEAFF TGTGCCAGCTCACCAGGGGGCGAGAACACTGAAGCTTTCTTT
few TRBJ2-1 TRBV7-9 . CASSSRWNEQFF TGTGCCAGCAGTTCACGTTGGAATGAGCAGTTCTTC
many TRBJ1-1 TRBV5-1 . CASSLAATMNTEAFF TGCGCCAGCAGTCTTGCAGCAACCATGAACACTGAAGCTTTCTTT
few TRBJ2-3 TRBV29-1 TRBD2 CSVSGLAGPGTDTQYF TGCAGCGTTTCGGGACTAGCGGGCCCCGGAACAGATACGCAGTATTTT
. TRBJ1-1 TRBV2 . CASSARAGAPEAFF TGTGCCAGCAGTGCGAGGGCAGGGGCCCCTGAAGCTTTCTTT
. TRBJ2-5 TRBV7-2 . CASSDRRAQETQYF TGTGCCAGCAGCGACCGCCGGGCCCAAGAGACCCAGTACTTC
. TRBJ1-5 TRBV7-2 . CASSDLIEAYQPQHF TGTGCCAGCAGCGATCTAATAGAGGCTTATCAGCCCCAGCATTTT
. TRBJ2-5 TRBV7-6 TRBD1 CASSFEPGQGRETQYF TGTGCCAGCAGCTTCGAACCGGGACAGGGTAGGGAGACCCAGTACTTC
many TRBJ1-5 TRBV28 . CASSWTKGSNRQPQHF TGTGCCAGCAGTTGGACGAAAGGGTCTAATCGTCAGCCCCAGCATTTT
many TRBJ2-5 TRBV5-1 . CASSLAVPGGNGETQYF TGCGCCAGCAGCTTGGCTGTGCCAGGGGGGAATGGGGAGACCCAGTACTTC
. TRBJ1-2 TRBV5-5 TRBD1 CASSRDRVSSGYTF TGTGCCAGCAGCCGTGACAGGGTCAGCAGCGGCTACACCTTC
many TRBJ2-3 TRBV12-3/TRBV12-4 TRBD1 CASSSWGTGTDTQYF TGTGCCAGCAGTTCTTGGGGGACAGGCACAGATACGCAGTATTTT
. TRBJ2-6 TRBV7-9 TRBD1 CASSSEWTGISSGANVLTF TGTGCCAGCAGCTCGGAGTGGACAGGGATTAGCTCTGGGGCCAACGTCCTGACTTTC
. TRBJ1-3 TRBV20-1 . CSARKSGAASGNTIYF TGCAGTGCTAGAAAGTCCGGGGCGGCCTCCGGAAACACCATATATTTT
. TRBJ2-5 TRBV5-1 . CASSWGRRHQETQYF TGCGCCAGCAGCTGGGGTAGGAGACACCAAGAGACCCAGTACTTC
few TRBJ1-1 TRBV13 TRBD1 CASSLRGGAGTEAFF TGTGCCAGCAGCTTAAGAGGGGGCGCGGGCACTGAAGCTTTCTTT
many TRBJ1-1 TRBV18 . CASSTGANTEAFF TGTGCCAGCTCAACCGGGGCGAACACTGAAGCTTTCTTT
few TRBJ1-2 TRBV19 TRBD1 CASSRTGGPTNYGYTF TGTGCCAGTAGTCGGACAGGGGGCCCAACTAACTATGGCTACACCTTC
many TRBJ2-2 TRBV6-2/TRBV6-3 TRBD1 CASRDRGRIGELFF TGTGCCAGCAGAGACAGGGGGCGCATCGGGGAGCTGTTTTTT
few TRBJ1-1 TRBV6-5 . CASTPPGVTEAFF TGTGCCAGCACCCCCCCGGGGGTCACTGAAGCTTTCTTT
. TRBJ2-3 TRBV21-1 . CASILLGLQGPTGTQYF TGTGCCAGCATCCTCCTGGGCCTACAGGGGCCCACAGGTACGCAGTATTTT
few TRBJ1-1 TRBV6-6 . CASSQGPGNTEAFF TGTGCCAGCAGCCAAGGTCCGGGGAACACTGAAGCTTTCTTT
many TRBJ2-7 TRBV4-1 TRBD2 CASSQDGLAGDEQYF TGCGCCAGCAGCCAAGATGGACTAGCGGGGGACGAGCAGTACTTC
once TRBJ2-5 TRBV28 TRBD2 CASSAGGRRETQYF TGTGCCAGCAGTGCGGGCGGGAGACGAGAGACCCAGTACTTC
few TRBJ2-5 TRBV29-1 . CSSVGLEETQYF TGCAGCAGCGTTGGCCTCGAAGAGACCCAGTACTTC
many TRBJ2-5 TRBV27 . CASSPGRGHVEETQYF TGTGCCAGCAGCCCCGGGCGGGGCCATGTAGAAGAGACCCAGTACTTC
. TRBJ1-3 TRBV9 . CASSGQPGGIGNTIYF TGTGCCAGCAGCGGACAGCCGGGGGGGATTGGAAACACCATATATTTT
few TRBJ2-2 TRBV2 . CASTLLTGGTGELFF TGTGCCAGCACCCTTCTTACCGGGGGAACCGGGGAGCTGTTTTTT
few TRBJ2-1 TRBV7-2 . CASSLEQMIGEQFF TGTGCCAGCAGCTTAGAACAGATGATCGGGGAGCAGTTCTTC
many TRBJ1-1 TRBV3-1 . CASSSQVGRTTEAFF TGTGCCAGCAGCTCTCAGGTGGGGAGGACCACTGAAGCTTTCTTT
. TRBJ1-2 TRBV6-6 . CASSLRGGLTNYGYTF TGTGCCAGCTCGCTAAGAGGGGGGCTGACTAACTATGGCTACACCTTC
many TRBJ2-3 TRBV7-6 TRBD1 CASSLALGQGQNTQYF TGTGCCAGCAGCTTAGCGCTCGGACAGGGTCAGAATACGCAGTATTTT
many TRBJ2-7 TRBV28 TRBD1 CASSPPRQGMYEQYF TGTGCCAGCAGTCCCCCCCGACAGGGGATGTACGAGCAGTACTTC
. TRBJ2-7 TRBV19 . CASSMYSTGAGYEQYF TGTGCCAGTAGTATGTATTCCACGGGGGCTGGCTACGAGCAGTACTTC